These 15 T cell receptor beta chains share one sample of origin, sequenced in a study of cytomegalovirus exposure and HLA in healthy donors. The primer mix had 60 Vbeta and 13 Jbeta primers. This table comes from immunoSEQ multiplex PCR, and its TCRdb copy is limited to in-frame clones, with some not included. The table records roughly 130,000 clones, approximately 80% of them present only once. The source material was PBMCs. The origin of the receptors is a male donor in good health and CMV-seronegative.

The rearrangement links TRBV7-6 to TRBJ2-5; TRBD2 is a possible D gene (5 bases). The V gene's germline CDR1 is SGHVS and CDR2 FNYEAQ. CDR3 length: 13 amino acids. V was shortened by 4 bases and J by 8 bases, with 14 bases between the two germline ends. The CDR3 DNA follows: TGTGCCAGCAGCTCGACTACCCTCGACACCCAGTACTTC. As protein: CASSSTTLDTQYF.

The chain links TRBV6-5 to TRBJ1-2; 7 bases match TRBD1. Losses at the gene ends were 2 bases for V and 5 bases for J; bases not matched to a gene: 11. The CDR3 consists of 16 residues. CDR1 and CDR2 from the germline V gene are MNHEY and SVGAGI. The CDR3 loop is CASSYPSSTGRYGYTF. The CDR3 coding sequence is TGTGCCAGCAGTTACCCTTCCTCGACAGGGAGGTATGGCTACACCTTC.

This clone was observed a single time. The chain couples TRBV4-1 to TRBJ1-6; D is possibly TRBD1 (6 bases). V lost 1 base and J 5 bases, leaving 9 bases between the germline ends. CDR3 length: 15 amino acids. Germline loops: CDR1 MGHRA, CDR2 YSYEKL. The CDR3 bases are TGCGCCAGCAGCCAAGGACAGGTGAATAATTCACCCCTCCACTTT. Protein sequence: CASSQGQVNNSPLHF.

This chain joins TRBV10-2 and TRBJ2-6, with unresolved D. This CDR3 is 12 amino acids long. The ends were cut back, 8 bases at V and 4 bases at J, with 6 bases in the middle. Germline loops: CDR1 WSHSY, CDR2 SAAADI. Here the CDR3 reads CASLEGANVLTF. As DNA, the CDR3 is TGCGCCAGCTTAGAGGGGGCCAACGTCCTGACTTTC.

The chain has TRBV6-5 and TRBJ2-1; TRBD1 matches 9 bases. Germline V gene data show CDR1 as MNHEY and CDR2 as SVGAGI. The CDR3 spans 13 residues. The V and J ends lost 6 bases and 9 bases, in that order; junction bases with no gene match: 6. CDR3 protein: CASSGTGQGEQFF. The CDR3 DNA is TGTGCCAGCAGCGGGACAGGGCAAGGTGAGCAGTTCTTC.

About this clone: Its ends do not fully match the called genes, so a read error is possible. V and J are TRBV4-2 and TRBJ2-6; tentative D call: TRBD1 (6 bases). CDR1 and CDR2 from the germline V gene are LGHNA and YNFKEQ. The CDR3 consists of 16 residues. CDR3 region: CASSQEGTSGANGLTF. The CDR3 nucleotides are TGTGCCAGCAGCCAAGAGGGGACATCTGGGGCCAACGGCCTGACTTTC.

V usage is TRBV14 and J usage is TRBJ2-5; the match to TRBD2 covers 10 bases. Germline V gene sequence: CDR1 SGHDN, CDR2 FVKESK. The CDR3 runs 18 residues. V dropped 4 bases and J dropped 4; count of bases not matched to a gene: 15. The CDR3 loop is CASSLRLAGVIGRETQYF. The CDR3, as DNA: TGTGCCAGCAGCCTTCGCCTAGCGGGAGTGATCGGAAGAGAGACCCAGTACTTC. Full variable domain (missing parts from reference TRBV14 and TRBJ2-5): EAGVTQFPSHSVIEKGQTVTLRCDPISGHDNLYWYRRVMGKEIKFLLHFVKESKQDESGMPNNRFLAERTGGTYSTLKVQPAELEDSGVYFCASSLRLAGVIGRETQYFGPGTRLLVL.

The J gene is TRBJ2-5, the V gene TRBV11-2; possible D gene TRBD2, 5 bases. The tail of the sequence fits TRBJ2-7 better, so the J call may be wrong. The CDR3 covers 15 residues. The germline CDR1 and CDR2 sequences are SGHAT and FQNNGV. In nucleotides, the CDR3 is TGTGCCAGCAGCTTAGGGCTAGCCAGCTCCTACGAGCAGTACTTC. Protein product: CASSLGLASSYEQYF.

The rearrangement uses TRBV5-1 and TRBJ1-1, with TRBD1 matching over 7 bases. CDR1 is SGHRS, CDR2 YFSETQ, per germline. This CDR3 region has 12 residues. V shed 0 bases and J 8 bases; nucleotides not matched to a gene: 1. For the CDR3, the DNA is TGCGCCAGCAGCTTGGAGGGGGCCGAAGCTTTCTTT. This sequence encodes CASSLEGAEAFF.

In DNA form, the CDR3 reads TGTGCCAGCACCCGCGGCTATGGCTACACCTTC. Translated, it gives CASTRGYGYTF. V gene TRBV6-5 combines with J gene TRBJ1-2; D is undetermined. The V end was cut by 7 bases, the J end by 4 bases, with 7 bases between. CDR3 length: 11 residues. Germline V gives CDR1 MNHEY, CDR2 SVGAGI.

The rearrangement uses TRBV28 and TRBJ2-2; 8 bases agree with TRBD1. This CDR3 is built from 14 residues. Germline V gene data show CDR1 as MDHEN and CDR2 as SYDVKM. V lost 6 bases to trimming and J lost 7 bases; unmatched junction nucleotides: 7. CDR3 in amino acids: CASRVDRADGELFF. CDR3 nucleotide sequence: TGTGCCAGCAGAGTGGACAGGGCGGACGGGGAGCTGTTTTTT.

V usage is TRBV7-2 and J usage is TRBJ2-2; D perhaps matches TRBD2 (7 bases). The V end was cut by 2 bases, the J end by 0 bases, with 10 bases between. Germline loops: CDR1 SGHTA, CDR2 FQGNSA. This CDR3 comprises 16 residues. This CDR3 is CASSLPGGANTGELFF. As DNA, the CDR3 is TGTGCCAGCAGCTTACCGGGGGGCGCGAACACCGGGGAGCTGTTTTTT.

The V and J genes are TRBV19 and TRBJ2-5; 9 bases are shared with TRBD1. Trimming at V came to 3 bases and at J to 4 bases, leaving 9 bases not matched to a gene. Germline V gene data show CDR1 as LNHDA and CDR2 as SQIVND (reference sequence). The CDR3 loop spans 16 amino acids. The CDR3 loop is CASSILRQGVGETQYF. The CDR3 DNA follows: TGTGCCAGTAGTATTCTAAGACAGGGGGTCGGAGAGACCCAGTACTTC. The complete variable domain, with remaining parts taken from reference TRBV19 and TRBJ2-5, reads DGGITQSPKYLFRKEGQNVTLSCEQNLNHDAMYWYRQDPGQGLRLIYYSQIVNDFQKGDIAEGYSVSREKKESFPLTVTSAQKNPTAFYLCASSILRQGVGETQYFGPGTRLLVL.

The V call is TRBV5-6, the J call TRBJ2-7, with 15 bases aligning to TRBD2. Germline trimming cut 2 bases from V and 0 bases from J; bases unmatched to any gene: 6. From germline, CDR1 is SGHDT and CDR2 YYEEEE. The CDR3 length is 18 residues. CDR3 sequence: CASSLPGLAGGLSYEQYF. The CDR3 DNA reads TGTGCCAGCAGCTTACCGGGACTAGCGGGGGGCCTCTCCTACGAGCAGTACTTC.

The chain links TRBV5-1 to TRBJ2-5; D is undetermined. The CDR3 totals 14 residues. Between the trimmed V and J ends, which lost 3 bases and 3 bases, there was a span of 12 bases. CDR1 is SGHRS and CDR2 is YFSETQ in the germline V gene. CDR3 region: CASSSPGPKETQYF. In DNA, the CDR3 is TGCGCCAGCAGCTCTCCCGGTCCGAAAGAGACCCAGTACTTC.